This T cell receptor (beta chain) was sequenced for a study of response to subunit inactivated influenza vaccine. Regarding the study as a whole: Few new T cells, the authors suggested, are recruited by each seasonal influenza vaccination.

This clonotype was detected many times. Its antigen is unknown. TCRdb processed the RT-PCR reads anew with MiXCR; each CDR3 protein has one entry. The data hold 550,000 to 600,000 distinct CDR3 sequences, with 12% observed a single time. Germline V gives CDR1 SGHTA, CDR2 FQGNSA. The V gene lost 4 bases and the J gene lost 4 bases, with 6 bases spanning the gap. This CDR3 comprises 12 residues. This chain connects TRBV7-2 to TRBJ2-3, with D unresolved. This receptor was taken from a man aged 45-65 years who received an inactivated influenza vaccine. This specimen consisted of PBMCs from blood, obtained on the day of vaccination. In DNA, the CDR3 is TGTGCCAGCAGCTCCTACGCAGATACGCAGTATTTT. Translating gives CASSSYADTQYF.